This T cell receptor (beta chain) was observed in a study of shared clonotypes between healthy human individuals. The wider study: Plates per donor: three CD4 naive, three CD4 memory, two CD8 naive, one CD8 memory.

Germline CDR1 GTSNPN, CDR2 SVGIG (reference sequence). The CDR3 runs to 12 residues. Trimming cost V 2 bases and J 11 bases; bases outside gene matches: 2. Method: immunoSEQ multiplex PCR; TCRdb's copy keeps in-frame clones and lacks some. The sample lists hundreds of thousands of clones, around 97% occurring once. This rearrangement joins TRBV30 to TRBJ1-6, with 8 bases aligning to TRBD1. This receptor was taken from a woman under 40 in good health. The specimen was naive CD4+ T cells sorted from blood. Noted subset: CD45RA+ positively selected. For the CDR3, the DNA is TGTGCCTGGAGTACGACAGGGGCACCCCTCCACTTT. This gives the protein CAWSTTGAPLHF.